The 2 T cell receptor beta chains listed next were all sequenced from one sample in a study of blood T cell repertoires in COVID-19. Data came from immunoSEQ multiplex PCR; TCRdb stores just in-frame clones and leaves some out. The sample records 300,000 or so clones, roughly 88% being singletons. Material: peripheral blood. All receptors derive from a woman aged 45-65 years with acute or convalescent COVID-19.

This CDR3 is CASSQGLAGRSYEQYF. The CDR3 bases are TGTGCCAGCAGTCAAGGACTAGCGGGAAGGTCTTACGAGCAGTACTTC. The gene calls are TRBV27 and TRBJ2-7; 12 nucleotides agree with TRBD2. The CDR3 runs to 16 residues. Germline V lookup: CDR1 MNHEY, CDR2 SMNVEV (reference sequence). The V gene end was trimmed by 5 bases and the J gene end by 4 bases; junction bases not matched to a gene: 9.

V and J are TRBV4-2 and TRBJ2-3; TRBD1 agrees at 7 bases. V dropped 6 bases and J dropped 1; count of bases not matched to a gene: 4. The CDR3 length is 14 residues. CDR1 and CDR2 from the germline V gene are LGHNA and YNFKEQ. The CDR3 loop reads CASSRQGGTDTQYF. The CDR3 DNA reads TGTGCCAGCAGTCGGCAGGGGGGCACAGATACGCAGTATTTT.